The 18 T cell receptor beta chains below all came from one sample that was sequenced in a study of T cell responses to AZD1222 COVID-19 vaccine. Generated by immunoSEQ multiplex PCR, the TCRdb table keeps only in-frame clones and is missing some. The data show about 160,000 clones, approximately 93% seen once. The input for sequencing was peripheral blood, taken on day 0 of AZD1222 vaccination. Every receptor here comes from an adult in good health.

This chain uses TRBV7-3 with TRBJ2-1; D is possibly TRBD1 (5 bases). The CDR3 spans 13 residues. Germline CDR1 and CDR2: SGHTA and FQGTGA. V was clipped by 2 bases and J by 5 bases, with 7 bases between them. DNA of the CDR3: TGTGCCAGCAGCTTAGACAGAAACAATGAGCAGTTCTTC. It yields the protein CASSLDRNNEQFF.

This chain joins TRBV12-3 or TRBV12-4 and TRBJ1-1, with D hard to call. The CDR3 has 11 amino acids. V shed 4 bases and J shed 5 bases, with 5 bases lying between them. The CDR3 nucleotides are TGTGCCAGCAGTTCATTGACTGAAGCTTTCTTT. Its translation: CASSSLTEAFF.

This CDR3 reads CASSRPGGTNEAFF. The CDR3 DNA reads TGTGCCAGCAGTCGTCCAGGGGGAACCAATGAAGCTTTCTTT. The rearrangement uses TRBV6-5 and TRBJ1-1; 7 bases are a match to TRBD1. The length of the CDR3 is 14 residues. In germline, CDR1 is MNHEY, CDR2 SVGAGI. V lost 5 bases, J lost 7 bases, and 10 bases stayed unmatched.

This clone was observed once. The CDR3 DNA is TGTGCCAGCAGTTCCCTGACTAGCGGGGCGGCCGAGCAGTACTTC. As protein: CASSSLTSGAAEQYF. The chain has TRBV28 and TRBJ2-7; TRBD2 matches at 11 bases. Trimming removed 4 bases from V and 6 bases from J; junction bases left unmatched: 8. The CDR3 has 15 residues. The V gene's germline CDR1 is MDHEN and CDR2 SYDVKM.

This clone was seen a single time. V and J are TRBV19 and TRBJ1-5; D is unclear. CDR3 length: 14 amino acids. Germline V lookup: CDR1 LNHDA, CDR2 SQIVND (reference sequence). Trimming cost V 1 base and J 5 bases, with 9 bases left between them. The CDR3 nucleotides are TGTGCCAGTAGTATAGCACGGGAGGATCAGCCCCAGCATTTT. It is translated as CASSIAREDQPQHF.

The chain carries TRBV15 and TRBJ2-2; D gene ambiguous. CDR3 size: 13 residues. V was cut by 3 bases and J by 5 bases, with 7 bases left in between. Germline CDR1 LNHNV, CDR2 YYDKDF (reference sequence). The CDR3 sequence is CATSRPPTGELFF. DNA of the CDR3: TGTGCCACCAGCAGGCCTCCGACCGGGGAGCTGTTTTTT.

This sequence joins TRBV24-1 and TRBJ2-3, with 12 bases aligning to TRBD2. The junction had 9 bases not matched to a gene; V was cut back by 4 bases and J by 5 bases. The CDR3 consists of 17 residues. The germline V gene has CDR1 KGHDR and CDR2 SFDVKD. CDR3 residues: CATSDQKTSGGQDTQYF. In nucleotides, the CDR3 is TGTGCCACCAGTGACCAAAAGACTAGCGGGGGTCAAGATACGCAGTATTTT.

The J gene is TRBJ2-5, the V gene TRBV27; D uncertain. Germline assignment: CDR1 MNHEY and CDR2 SMNVEV (reference sequence). CDR3 size: 15 residues. Trimming left V 1 base short and J 5 bases short, with 14 bases between. The CDR3 nucleotides are TGTGCCAGCAGTTTATTAGGCCCGATCGGGGAGACCCAGTACTTC. Translating it yields CASSLLGPIGETQYF.

The chain uses TRBV4-3 and TRBJ1-6; no definite D call. There are 14 residues in the CDR3. Germline loops: CDR1 LGHNA, CDR2 YSLEER. With 0 bases removed from V and 7 bases from J, the gap between germline ends came to 7 bases. CDR3 sequence (DNA): TGCGCCAGCAGCCAAGATGGCGAGAATTCACCCCTCCACTTT. Its translation is CASSQDGENSPLHF.

This chain connects TRBV5-4 to TRBJ1-6; D call uncertain. V dropped 0 bases and J dropped 3 bases, with 7 bases sitting between them. Germline CDR1 and CDR2: SGHNT and YYREEE (reference sequence). The CDR3 extends over 15 amino acids. CDR3 nucleotide sequence: TGTGCCAGCAGCTTGGGACGGAGCTATAATTCACCCCTCCACTTT. Translating it yields CASSLGRSYNSPLHF.

The chain recombines TRBV9 with TRBJ1-2; 9 bases map to TRBD1. V was pared by 3 bases and J by 7 bases, with 4 bases of the junction left unmatched. Germline CDR1 reads SGDLS; CDR2 reads YYNGEE. This CDR3 has 13 amino acids. The CDR3 DNA sequence: TGTGCCAGCAGCGCATCGGACAGGGGTGGCTACACCTTC. Protein product: CASSASDRGGYTF.

J is TRBJ1-2 and V is TRBV5-8; no clear D gene. V lost 0 bases and J 4 bases, leaving 7 bases between the germline ends. This CDR3 region has 13 residues. The germline gives CDR1 SGHTS, CDR2 YDEGEE. The CDR3: CASSLDSPYGYTF. The CDR3 nucleotides are TGTGCCAGCAGCTTGGACAGTCCCTATGGCTACACCTTC. The whole variable domain, filled in from reference TRBV5-8 and TRBJ1-2, reads EAGVTQSPTHLIKTRGQQATLRCSPISGHTSVYWYQQALGLGLQFLLWYDEGEERNRGNFPPRFSGRQFPNYSSELNVNALELEDSALYLCASSLDSPYGYTFGSGTRLTVV.

The rearrangement joins TRBV5-1 to TRBJ1-2, with D uncertain. CDR3 length: 14 residues. Trimming cost V 0 bases and J 8 bases, with 14 bases left between them. CDR1 and CDR2 (germline): SGHRS, YFSETQ. The DNA for the CDR3 is TGCGCCAGCAGCTTGGCTACCTCCACGGGGGGCTACACCTTC. Its protein product is CASSLATSTGGYTF.

The chain combines TRBV7-2 with TRBJ1-1; D not resolved. The CDR3 spans 14 residues. Germline V gene data show CDR1 as SGHTA and CDR2 as FQGNSA. Trimming removed 2 bases from V and 3 bases from J, with 10 bases in between. The chain's CDR3 is CASSLHQRHTEAFF. In DNA form, the CDR3 reads TGTGCCAGCAGCTTACACCAGAGGCACACTGAAGCTTTCTTT.

J is TRBJ2-5 and V is TRBV29-1, with D tentatively TRBD1 (6 bases). V lost 0 bases, J lost 1 base, and 21 bases lay in between. The CDR3 length is 18 residues. Germline V CDR1 and CDR2: SQVTM, ANQGSEA. The CDR3 here is CSVEDGGGYLGAQETQYF. CDR3 DNA sequence: TGCAGCGTTGAAGATGGGGGTGGTTACTTGGGGGCCCAAGAGACCCAGTACTTC.

The CDR3, as DNA: TGTGCCAGCAGGGACGCGGGCACAGATACGCAGTATTTT. It yields the protein CASRDAGTDTQYF. J is TRBJ2-3 and V is TRBV10-3; possibly TRBD1 or TRBD2 for D (5 bases each). There are 13 residues in the CDR3. V was trimmed by 10 bases and J by 1 base, leaving 12 bases between them. Germline CDR1 ENHRY, CDR2 SYGVKD.

The chain combines TRBV5-8 with TRBJ2-2; D possibly corresponds to TRBD2 (5 bases). The CDR3 has 18 residues. Germline V lookup: CDR1 SGHTS, CDR2 YDEGEE. V shed 7 bases and J shed 0 bases, with 22 bases lying between them. The CDR3 sequence: CASRGRKLKLANTGELFF. The CDR3, as DNA: TGTGCCAGCCGAGGGCGTAAACTGAAGCTAGCGAACACCGGGGAGCTGTTTTTT.

This chain joins TRBV19 and TRBJ1-1; possible D gene TRBD1, 6 bases. CDR1 LNHDA and CDR2 SQIVND come from the germline V gene (reference sequence). The V gene lost 2 bases and the J gene lost 2 bases, with 9 bases spanning the gap. The CDR3 consists of 14 residues. CDR3 DNA: TGTGCCAGTAGTATAACCAGGGGAAACACTGAAGCTTTCTTT. Amino acids: CASSITRGNTEAFF.